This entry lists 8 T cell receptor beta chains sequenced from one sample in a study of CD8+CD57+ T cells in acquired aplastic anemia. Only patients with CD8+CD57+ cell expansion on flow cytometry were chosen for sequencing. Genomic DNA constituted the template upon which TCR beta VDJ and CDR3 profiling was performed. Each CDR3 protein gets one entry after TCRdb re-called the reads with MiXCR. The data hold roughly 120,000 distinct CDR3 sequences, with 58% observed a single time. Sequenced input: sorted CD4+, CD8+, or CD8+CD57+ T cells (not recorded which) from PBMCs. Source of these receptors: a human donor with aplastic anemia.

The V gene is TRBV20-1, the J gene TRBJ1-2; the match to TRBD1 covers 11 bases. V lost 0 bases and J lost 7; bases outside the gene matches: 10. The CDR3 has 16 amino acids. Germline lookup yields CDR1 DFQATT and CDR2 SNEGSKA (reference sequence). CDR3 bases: TGCAGTGCTAGAGATAGGGACAGGGGGTTATACGGTGGCTACACCTTC. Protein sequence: CSARDRDRGLYGGYTF.

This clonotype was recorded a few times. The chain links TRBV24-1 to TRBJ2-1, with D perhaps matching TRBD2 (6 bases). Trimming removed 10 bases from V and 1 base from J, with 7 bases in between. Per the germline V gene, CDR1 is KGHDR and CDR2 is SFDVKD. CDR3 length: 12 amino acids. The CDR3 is CATSGSYNEQFF. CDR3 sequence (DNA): TGTGCCACTAGCGGTTCCTACAATGAGCAGTTCTTC.

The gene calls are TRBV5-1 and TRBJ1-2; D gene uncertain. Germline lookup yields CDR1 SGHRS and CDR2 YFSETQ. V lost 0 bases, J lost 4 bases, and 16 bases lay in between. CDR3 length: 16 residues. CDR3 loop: CASSLANQLPLYGYTF. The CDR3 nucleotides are TGCGCCAGCAGCTTGGCCAACCAATTGCCCCTCTATGGCTACACCTTC.

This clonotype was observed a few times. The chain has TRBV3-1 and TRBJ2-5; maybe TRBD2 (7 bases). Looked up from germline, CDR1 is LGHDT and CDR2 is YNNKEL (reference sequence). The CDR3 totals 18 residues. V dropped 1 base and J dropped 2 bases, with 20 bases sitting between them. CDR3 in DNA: TGTGCCAGCAGCCAAGGTGGGGGGGGCGGGGTGAAACAAGAGACCCAGTACTTC. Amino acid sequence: CASSQGGGGGVKQETQYF.

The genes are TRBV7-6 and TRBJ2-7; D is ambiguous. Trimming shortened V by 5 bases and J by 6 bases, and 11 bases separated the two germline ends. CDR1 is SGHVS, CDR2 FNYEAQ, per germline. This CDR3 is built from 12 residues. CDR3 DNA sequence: TGTGCCAGCAGCCCCTGGGATGCCGAGCAGTACTTC. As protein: CASSPWDAEQYF.

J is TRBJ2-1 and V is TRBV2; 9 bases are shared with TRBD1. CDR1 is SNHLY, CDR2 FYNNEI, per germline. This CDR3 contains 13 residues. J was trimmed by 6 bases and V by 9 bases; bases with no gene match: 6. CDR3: CASHRGLSNEQFF. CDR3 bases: TGTGCCAGTCACAGGGGGCTCTCCAATGAGCAGTTCTTC.

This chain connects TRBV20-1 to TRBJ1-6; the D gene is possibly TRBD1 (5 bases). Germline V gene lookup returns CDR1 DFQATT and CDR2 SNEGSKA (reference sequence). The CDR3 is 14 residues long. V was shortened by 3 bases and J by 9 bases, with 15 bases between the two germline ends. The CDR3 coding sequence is TGCAGTGCTAGTAGAGGGGACCTTGGTTCACCCCTCCACTTT. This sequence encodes CSASRGDLGSPLHF.

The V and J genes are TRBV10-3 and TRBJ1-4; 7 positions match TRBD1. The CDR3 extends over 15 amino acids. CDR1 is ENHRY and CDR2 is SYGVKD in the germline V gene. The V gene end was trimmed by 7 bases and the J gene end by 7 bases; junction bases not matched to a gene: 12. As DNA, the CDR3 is TGTGCCATCATGGCCCGGACAGGAGATCGTGAAAAACTGTTTTTT. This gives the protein CAIMARTGDREKLFF.